This T cell receptor beta chain derives from a study of post-analysis software for immune sequencing data. Overall study findings and caveats: Five TRBV segments were more frequent in patients than controls; TRBV5-6, TRBV5-1 and TRBV20-1 belonged to this group.

This clonotype came up a few times. Its cognate antigen is unknown. Unique-molecular-identifier-tagged TCR beta cDNA libraries were used. A single record per CDR3 protein comes from TCRdb applying MiXCR to the PCR reads. The sample includes 550,000 to 700,000 distinct CDR3 sequences, around 47% seen only once; the top ten take over 1.5%. Germline V gives CDR1 DFQATT, CDR2 SNEGSKA (reference sequence). Between the trimmed V and J ends, which lost 3 bases and 7 bases, there was a span of 19 bases. CDR3 length: 14 amino acids. This clonotype originated in a girl aged 10 to 17 with multiple sclerosis. The chain employs TRBV20-1 and TRBJ2-7; perhaps TRBD2 as D (5 bases). Sequencing used blood. DNA of the CDR3: TGCAGTGCTAGGCCTAGCCTCCATTACAATGAGCAGTACTTC. This translates into CSARPSLHYNEQYF.